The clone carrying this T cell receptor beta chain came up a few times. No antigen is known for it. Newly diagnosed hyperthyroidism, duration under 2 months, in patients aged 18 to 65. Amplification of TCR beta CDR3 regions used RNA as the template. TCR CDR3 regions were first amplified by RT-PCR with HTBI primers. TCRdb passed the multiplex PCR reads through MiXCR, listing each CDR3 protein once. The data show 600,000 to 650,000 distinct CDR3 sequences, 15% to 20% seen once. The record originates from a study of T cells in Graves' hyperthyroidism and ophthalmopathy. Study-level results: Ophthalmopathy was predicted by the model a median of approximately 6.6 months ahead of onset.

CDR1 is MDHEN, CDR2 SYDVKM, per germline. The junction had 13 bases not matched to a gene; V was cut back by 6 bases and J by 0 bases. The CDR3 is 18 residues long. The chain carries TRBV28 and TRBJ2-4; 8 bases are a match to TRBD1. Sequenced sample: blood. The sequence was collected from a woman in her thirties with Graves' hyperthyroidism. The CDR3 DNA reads TGTGCCAGCAGCTCCGGTAGGACAGGGACCCTAGCCAAAAACATTCAGTACTTC. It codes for CASSSGRTGTLAKNIQYF.